The clone carrying this T cell receptor beta chain was observed many times. The antigen remains undetermined. The TCRbeta library incorporated unique molecular identifiers. Each CDR3 protein is one row after TCRdb ran MiXCR on the PCR reads. The sample consists of 6,500 to 8,000 distinct CDR3 sequences, 25% to 35% of them appearing once. This sample was taken from a study of T-cell reconstitution after alpha-beta-depleted transplantation in children. Study conclusions and caveats: Some patients owed their high day-60 TCRbeta diversity to surviving recipient T cells and thymic progenitors.

Germline CDR1 and CDR2: MNHEY and SMNVEV (reference sequence). V was pared by 8 bases and J by 3 bases, with 8 bases between. This CDR3 is built from 11 residues. The J gene is TRBJ2-7, the V gene TRBV27; no reliable D call. The TCR sequence derives from a boy younger than two who had a stem cell transplant for SCID, so the T cells may come from the graft donor. The specimen was peripheral blood, collected 60 days after TCRalphabeta/CD19-depleted stem cell transplant. CDR3 sequence (DNA): TGTGCCAGCCCCGGGCGCTACGAGCAGTACTTC. Its translation is CASPGRYEQYF.